This is a list of T cell receptor beta chains from one sample in a study of vaccination and CD4 T cells after COVID-19. TCRdb reprocessed the PCR reads via MiXCR and lists one record per CDR3 protein. The table records 7,500 to 9,500 distinct CDR3 sequences, roughly 27% of them present only once. For these TCRs, the target antigens are not known. Sequenced sample: CD4+ T cells from blood, cultured in vitro. The receptors here all came from a human donor in good health. Each CDR3 is given with its conserved first and last residue. A D gene is named only where the DNA matches it firmly. A row's size may be missing; if present it is once, few, many or a size class.

j_call clone_size d_call v_call cdr3_nt cdr3_aa
TRBJ2-1 few TRBD2 TRBV6-1 TGTGCCAGCGGCCTCACCGGGGGGTACAATGAGCAGTTCTTC CASGLTGGYNEQFF
TRBJ2-3 . . TRBV6-4 TGTGCCAGCAGTGAAGAGGACAGTTCCACAGATACGCAGTATTTT CASSEEDSSTDTQYF
TRBJ2-1 . TRBD2 TRBV20-1 TGCAGTGCTAAGCGGGAGCTTTTCGCCCATGAGCAGTTCTTC CSAKRELFAHEQFF
TRBJ1-2 . . TRBV18 TGTGCCAGCTCGCTGGACTCATGGTACTATGGCTACACCTTC CASSLDSWYYGYTF
TRBJ2-5 . TRBD1 TRBV5-5 TGTGCCAGCACCCGACTCCACCGGGACAGGGTGTCCCAAGAGACCCAGTACTTC CASTRLHRDRVSQETQYF
TRBJ1-2 . TRBD1 TRBV7-9 TGTGCCAGCAGCTTAGTCCCGGGACAGGGAGGTGGCTACACCTTC CASSLVPGQGGGYTF
TRBJ2-3 . . TRBV7-3 TGTGCCAGCAGCTTAACAGGGGTGACAGATACGCAGTATTTT CASSLTGVTDTQYF
TRBJ1-6 few . TRBV27 TGTGCCAGCAGTGGCGACAGCTATAATTCACCCCTCCACTTT CASSGDSYNSPLHF
TRBJ2-7 . . TRBV5-1 TGCGCCAGCAGCTTGGGAACACATACAACCTACGAGCAGTACTTC CASSLGTHTTYEQYF
TRBJ2-5 few TRBD1 TRBV6-1 TGTCAAACGACGGGACAGGGAGGGACCCAGTACTTC CQTTGQGGTQYF
TRBJ2-7 . . TRBV19 TGTGCCAGTAGTATAGCTCCCTCCTACGAGCAGTACTTC CASSIAPSYEQYF
TRBJ1-1 few TRBD1 TRBV20-1 TGCAGTGCTACGGACAGGGGGCGTGAAGCTTTCTTT CSATDRGREAFF
TRBJ2-7 few . TRBV7-3 TGTGCCAGCAGCCCAACCGGTGGCGAGCAGTACTTC CASSPTGGEQYF
TRBJ2-2 . TRBD2 TRBV27 TGTGCCAGCAGGGCTAGCGGGGCGATAAACACCGGGGAGCTGTTTTTT CASRASGAINTGELFF
TRBJ1-5 once . TRBV9 TGTGCCAGCAGCGTGTCGACGGTAGATCAGCCCCAGCATTTT CASSVSTVDQPQHF
TRBJ2-3 . . TRBV18 TGTGCCAGCTCACCACTAGGGCGGACAGATACGCAGTATTTT CASSPLGRTDTQYF
TRBJ1-1 . . TRBV28 TGTGCCAGCAGTTCCCCCCTCGGTGGAGCTTTCTTT CASSSPLGGAFF
TRBJ2-5 few . TRBV7-2 TGTGCCAGCAGCTTAAGCCAGACCCAGTACTTC CASSLSQTQYF
TRBJ1-1 few . TRBV6-2/TRBV6-3 TGTGCCAGCAGTTACTCTACAGGGCTTGAGGTCACTGAAGCTTTCTTT CASSYSTGLEVTEAFF
TRBJ1-5 few . TRBV7-2 TGTGCCAGCACCCGGGGTAGCAATCAGCCCCAGCATTTT CASTRGSNQPQHF
TRBJ2-6 . . TRBV7-3 TGTGCCAGCAGCTTAATGACTGGGGCCAACGTCCTGACTTTC CASSLMTGANVLTF
TRBJ2-3 . TRBD2 TRBV19 TGTGCCAGTAGTATAGGCGGCGGGGGTAGTGGGCAGTATTTT CASSIGGGGSGQYF
TRBJ2-7 . . TRBV7-6 TGTGCTAGCAGCTCGGGTAAGTCCTACGAGCAGTACTTC CASSSGKSYEQYF
TRBJ1-2 . TRBD1 TRBV28 TGTGCCAGCAGTAACGCAGGGGGCGCAGGGAACTATGGCTACACCTTC CASSNAGGAGNYGYTF
TRBJ2-7 . . TRBV29-1 TGCAGCGTAGCGCAAGGACGGGGGTTCTCCTACGAGCAGTACTTC CSVAQGRGFSYEQYF
TRBJ1-4 . . TRBV20-1 TGCAGTGCTAGAGATGGGGGGGAGGGAGGTGAAAAACTGTTTTTT CSARDGGEGGEKLFF
TRBJ2-7 . . TRBV27 TGTGCCAGCAGTAGACAGGCCAACTACGAGCAGTACTTC CASSRQANYEQYF
TRBJ2-5 . TRBD2 TRBV20-1 TGCAGTGCTAGAGTAGCGGGAGGAGAGACCCAGTACTTC CSARVAGGETQYF
TRBJ2-1 . TRBD2 TRBV27 TGTGCCAGCAGTTTATGGGTAGGGACCGGGGGGAATGAGCAGTTCTTC CASSLWVGTGGNEQFF
TRBJ1-2 medium-sized . TRBV15 TGTGCCACCAGCAGACTGAGAGGATTGAACTATGGCTACACCTTC CATSRLRGLNYGYTF
TRBJ2-1 few TRBD1 TRBV5-1 TGCGCCAGCAGCCGGGAACAGGGGGCCTACAATGAGCAGTTCTTC CASSREQGAYNEQFF
TRBJ2-7 . TRBD2 TRBV18 TGTGCCAGCTCACGCGAAGCGGGAGGGTCCTCCTACGAGCAGTACTTC CASSREAGGSSYEQYF
TRBJ1-1 . . TRBV2 TGTGCCAGCAGTGAACAGAGGGAGACTGAAGCTTTCTTT CASSEQRETEAFF
TRBJ2-3 few TRBD2 TRBV20-1 TGCAGTGCTAGCGGGCGGGGCGGGAGTTCAGATACGCAGTATTTT CSASGRGGSSDTQYF
TRBJ2-7 medium-sized . TRBV6-2/TRBV6-3 TGTGCCAGCAGTCTTAACCAGCACAAGCAGTACTTC CASSLNQHKQYF
TRBJ2-7 few TRBD1 TRBV10-3 TGTGCCATCAAGCGACAGGGGGCGGAGCAGTACTTC CAIKRQGAEQYF
TRBJ1-1 few . TRBV12-3/TRBV12-4 TGTGCCAGCACTCCCCGCGGAAACACTGAAGCTTTCTTT CASTPRGNTEAFF
TRBJ1-5 . . TRBV19 TGTGCCAGTAGTATTTCTTGGACAGCCAATAGCAATCAGCCCCAGCATTTT CASSISWTANSNQPQHF
TRBJ2-7 . TRBD2 TRBV27 TGTGCCAGCAGTCGCGGGACTAGCTACTACGAGCAGTACTTC CASSRGTSYYEQYF
TRBJ1-5 . TRBD1 TRBV20-1 TGCAGTGCTAGGATCCCCGGGACAGGCAATCAGCCCCAGCATTTT CSARIPGTGNQPQHF
TRBJ2-5 few TRBD2 TRBV5-4 TGTGCCAGCAGCAGGAAGGGACTAGCGGGAGTAGAGACCCAGTACTTC CASSRKGLAGVETQYF